These T cell receptor beta chains were read from a single sample in a study of blood T cell repertoires in COVID-19. Produced via immunoSEQ multiplex PCR; TCRdb's table is partial and in-frame only. The sample records approximately 300,000 clones, 90% being singletons. Sequenced input: PBMCs or T cells enriched from blood (not recorded which). These receptors were taken from a man aged 60-69 years who had recovered from COVID-19. The CDR3 runs from the conserved cysteine through the conserved F or W. The order of the fields is clone size, D gene, V gene, J gene, CDR3 protein, CDR3 DNA. The D gene is left open where the match is weak. Not all rows give a size; the values are once, few, many and, for expanded clones, a class.

clone_size: NA; d_call: NA; v_call: TRBV4-3; j_call: TRBJ2-1; cdr3_aa: CASSQEYQTMANEQFF; cdr3_nt: TGCGCCAGCAGCCAAGAGTACCAGACTATGGCCAATGAGCAGTTCTTC
clone_size: NA; d_call: TRBD1; v_call: TRBV4-1; j_call: TRBJ2-7; cdr3_aa: CASSQGWTGGTYEQYF; cdr3_nt: TGCGCCAGCAGCCAAGGCTGGACAGGGGGCACCTACGAGCAGTACTTC
clone_size: NA; d_call: TRBD2; v_call: TRBV7-8; j_call: TRBJ2-1; cdr3_aa: CASSPQFLREGVEQFF; cdr3_nt: TGTGCCAGCAGCCCCCAGTTTTTGCGGGAGGGTGTTGAGCAGTTCTTC
clone_size: NA; d_call: NA; v_call: TRBV27; j_call: TRBJ1-4; cdr3_aa: CASSLRSSGDGEKLFF; cdr3_nt: TGTGCCAGCAGTTTAAGGTCCTCAGGGGATGGTGAAAAACTGTTTTTT
clone_size: NA; d_call: NA; v_call: TRBV6-6; j_call: TRBJ1-2; cdr3_aa: CASSTSDRSYGYTF; cdr3_nt: NA
clone_size: NA; d_call: NA; v_call: TRBV7-9; j_call: TRBJ1-3; cdr3_aa: CASSHRALSGNTIYF; cdr3_nt: TGTGCCAGCAGTCACAGGGCTCTCTCTGGAAACACCATATATTTT
clone_size: NA; d_call: NA; v_call: TRBV5-1; j_call: TRBJ2-1; cdr3_aa: CASSLVGGLSYNEQFF; cdr3_nt: TGCGCCAGCAGCTTGGTAGGGGGTCTTTCCTACAATGAGCAGTTCTTC
clone_size: NA; d_call: TRBD1; v_call: TRBV6-5; j_call: TRBJ1-4; cdr3_aa: CASSRDRAGEKLFF; cdr3_nt: TGTGCCAGCAGTCGGGACAGGGCAGGTGAAAAACTGTTTTTT
clone_size: NA; d_call: NA; v_call: TRBV2; j_call: TRBJ1-2; cdr3_aa: CASSETGTSYGYTF; cdr3_nt: TGTGCCAGCAGTGAGACCGGGACTTCCTATGGCTACACCTTC
clone_size: NA; d_call: TRBD1; v_call: TRBV7-9; j_call: TRBJ1-1; cdr3_aa: CASSTTGTGDTEAFF; cdr3_nt: TGTGCCAGCAGCACCACCGGGACAGGGGACACTGAAGCTTTCTTT
clone_size: NA; d_call: NA; v_call: TRBV2; j_call: TRBJ1-5; cdr3_aa: CASRQDYNQPQHF; cdr3_nt: TGTGCCAGCCGTCAGGATTACAATCAGCCCCAGCATTTT
clone_size: NA; d_call: NA; v_call: TRBV5-4; j_call: TRBJ2-2; cdr3_aa: CASSLVGSGFGELFF; cdr3_nt: TGTGCCAGCAGCTTGGTCGGGAGTGGCTTCGGGGAGCTGTTTTTT
clone_size: few; d_call: NA; v_call: TRBV4-2; j_call: TRBJ2-7; cdr3_aa: CASSQDQGTYEQYF; cdr3_nt: TGTGCCAGCAGCCAAGACCAGGGGACCTACGAGCAGTACTTC
clone_size: NA; d_call: NA; v_call: TRBV15; j_call: TRBJ2-3; cdr3_aa: CATSRDVGQSTDTQYF; cdr3_nt: TGTGCCACCAGCAGAGATGTCGGACAGAGCACAGATACGCAGTATTTT
clone_size: once; d_call: NA; v_call: TRBV11-3; j_call: TRBJ2-2; cdr3_aa: CASSLNRELFF; cdr3_nt: TGTGCCAGCAGCTTAAACAGGGAGCTGTTTTTT
clone_size: once; d_call: TRBD2; v_call: TRBV7-3; j_call: TRBJ2-1; cdr3_aa: CASSSWAASGYNEQFF; cdr3_nt: TGTGCCAGCAGCTCATGGGCCGCTAGCGGATACAATGAGCAGTTCTTC
clone_size: once; d_call: NA; v_call: TRBV27; j_call: TRBJ1-5; cdr3_aa: CASRGGEKGNQPQHF; cdr3_nt: TGTGCCAGCCGCGGCGGGGAAAAGGGCAATCAGCCCCAGCATTTT
clone_size: NA; d_call: TRBD1; v_call: TRBV7-8; j_call: TRBJ2-1; cdr3_aa: CASSLQGAAYNEQFF; cdr3_nt: TGTGCCAGCAGTTTACAGGGGGCGGCTTACAATGAGCAGTTCTTC
clone_size: NA; d_call: NA; v_call: TRBV27; j_call: TRBJ1-3; cdr3_aa: CASRAFSGNTIYF; cdr3_nt: TGTGCCAGCAGGGCCTTCTCTGGAAACACCATATATTTT
clone_size: once; d_call: NA; v_call: TRBV19; j_call: TRBJ1-4; cdr3_aa: CASWEAIVLEGEKLFF; cdr3_nt: TGTGCCAGTTGGGAGGCTATTGTCCTGGAGGGTGAAAAACTGTTTTTT
clone_size: NA; d_call: NA; v_call: TRBV25-1; j_call: TRBJ1-4; cdr3_aa: CASSEYISGGNEKLFF; cdr3_nt: TGTGCCAGCAGTGAATATATCTCCGGAGGTAATGAAAAACTGTTTTTT
clone_size: NA; d_call: NA; v_call: TRBV7-2; j_call: TRBJ2-7; cdr3_aa: CASSFVGGGEQYF; cdr3_nt: TGTGCCAGCAGCTTTGTGGGAGGGGGTGAGCAGTACTTC
clone_size: once; d_call: NA; v_call: TRBV27; j_call: TRBJ2-2; cdr3_aa: CASSLTSTNTGELFF; cdr3_nt: TGTGCCAGCAGTCTTACTAGTACGAACACCGGGGAGCTGTTTTTT
clone_size: NA; d_call: TRBD1; v_call: TRBV2; j_call: TRBJ1-5; cdr3_aa: CASRGDRGRAQPQHF; cdr3_nt: TGTGCCAGCAGGGGGGACAGGGGGCGCGCTCAGCCCCAGCATTTT
clone_size: NA; d_call: TRBD2; v_call: TRBV7-9; j_call: TRBJ2-1; cdr3_aa: CASSSLAGGLYNEQFF; cdr3_nt: TGTGCCAGCAGCTCCTTAGCGGGGGGGCTCTACAATGAGCAGTTCTTC
clone_size: NA; d_call: TRBD1; v_call: TRBV7-6; j_call: TRBJ1-5; cdr3_aa: CASSQGTGKGQPQHF; cdr3_nt: TGTGCCAGCAGCCAAGGGACAGGGAAGGGTCAGCCCCAGCATTTT
clone_size: NA; d_call: NA; v_call: TRBV7-2; j_call: TRBJ1-2; cdr3_aa: CASSDLGVYGYTF; cdr3_nt: TGTGCCAGCAGCGACCTCGGGGTCTATGGCTACACCTTC
clone_size: NA; d_call: TRBD2; v_call: TRBV5-5; j_call: TRBJ2-7; cdr3_aa: CASSSHPRGGPYEQYF; cdr3_nt: TGTGCCAGCAGCTCCCACCCCCGGGGAGGGCCCTACGAGCAGTACTTC
clone_size: NA; d_call: TRBD2; v_call: TRBV7-8; j_call: TRBJ2-4; cdr3_aa: CASSSRTSGIDIQYF; cdr3_nt: TGTGCCAGCAGCAGCAGGACTAGCGGGATAGACATTCAGTACTTC
clone_size: once; d_call: NA; v_call: TRBV4-1; j_call: TRBJ1-2; cdr3_aa: CASSQVNYRSDYGYTF; cdr3_nt: TGCGCCAGCAGCCAAGTGAATTACAGGTCAGACTATGGCTACACCTTC
clone_size: once; d_call: NA; v_call: TRBV5-1; j_call: TRBJ1-2; cdr3_aa: CASSLGRGDGYTF; cdr3_nt: TGCGCCAGCAGCTTGGGCAGGGGTGATGGCTACACCTTC
clone_size: few; d_call: NA; v_call: TRBV6-5; j_call: TRBJ2-1; cdr3_aa: CATAGTGIPYNEQFF; cdr3_nt: TGTGCCACCGCGGGGACGGGCATCCCCTACAATGAGCAGTTCTTC
clone_size: NA; d_call: NA; v_call: TRBV4-1; j_call: TRBJ2-1; cdr3_aa: CASSHPAAKGSYNEQFF; cdr3_nt: TGCGCCAGCAGCCACCCAGCGGCTAAGGGCTCCTACAATGAGCAGTTCTTC
clone_size: NA; d_call: NA; v_call: TRBV29-1; j_call: TRBJ1-2; cdr3_aa: CSGEGHNGYTF; cdr3_nt: TGCAGCGGGGAGGGACACAATGGCTACACCTTC
clone_size: NA; d_call: NA; v_call: TRBV10-3; j_call: TRBJ2-4; cdr3_aa: CAISDQGAKNIQYF; cdr3_nt: TGTGCCATCAGTGACCAGGGAGCCAAAAACATTCAGTACTTC
clone_size: NA; d_call: TRBD2; v_call: TRBV5-1; j_call: TRBJ2-1; cdr3_aa: CASRDSGGAGEQFF; cdr3_nt: TGCGCCAGCAGGGATAGCGGGGGGGCCGGGGAGCAGTTCTTC
clone_size: NA; d_call: NA; v_call: TRBV2; j_call: TRBJ1-6; cdr3_aa: CASRGTDRIQIPLHF; cdr3_nt: TGTGCCAGCAGAGGAACCGACAGAATCCAGATCCCCCTCCACTTT
clone_size: NA; d_call: TRBD1; v_call: TRBV6-2/TRBV6-3; j_call: TRBJ1-5; cdr3_aa: CASSYSRQGQPQHF; cdr3_nt: TGTGCCAGCAGTTACTCGAGACAGGGTCAGCCCCAGCATTTT
clone_size: NA; d_call: TRBD2; v_call: TRBV3-1/TRBV3-2; j_call: TRBJ2-2; cdr3_aa: CASSHGTSGNTGELFF; cdr3_nt: TGTGCCAGCAGCCACGGGACTAGCGGGAACACCGGGGAGCTGTTTTTT
clone_size: NA; d_call: NA; v_call: TRBV6-5; j_call: TRBJ2-3; cdr3_aa: CASQREITDTQYF; cdr3_nt: TGTGCCAGCCAGCGCGAGATCACAGATACGCAGTATTTT
clone_size: NA; d_call: NA; v_call: TRBV27; j_call: TRBJ1-2; cdr3_aa: CASSLSSGNYGYTF; cdr3_nt: TGTGCCAGCAGTTTATCGTCAGGGAACTATGGCTACACCTTC
clone_size: NA; d_call: TRBD1; v_call: TRBV30; j_call: TRBJ1-3; cdr3_aa: CAWTTGTGARSSSGNTIYF; cdr3_nt: TGTGCCTGGACGACCGGGACAGGGGCCCGATCCAGCTCTGGAAACACCATATATTTT
clone_size: NA; d_call: TRBD2; v_call: TRBV7-9; j_call: TRBJ2-7; cdr3_aa: CASSLRREGRGYEQYF; cdr3_nt: TGTGCCAGCAGCTTAAGGCGGGAGGGCCGGGGTTACGAGCAGTACTTC
clone_size: NA; d_call: NA; v_call: TRBV5-6; j_call: TRBJ1-1; cdr3_aa: CASSSSGEAFF; cdr3_nt: TGTGCCAGCAGCTCGTCAGGGGAAGCTTTCTTT
clone_size: once; d_call: TRBD2; v_call: TRBV25-1; j_call: TRBJ2-2; cdr3_aa: CASSDTSGGAWTGELFF; cdr3_nt: TGTGCCAGCAGTGATACTAGCGGGGGGGCATGGACCGGGGAGCTGTTTTTT
clone_size: NA; d_call: NA; v_call: TRBV12-3/TRBV12-4; j_call: TRBJ2-1; cdr3_aa: CASSPRVHEQFF; cdr3_nt: TGTGCCAGCAGCCCGAGGGTACATGAGCAGTTCTTC
clone_size: NA; d_call: NA; v_call: TRBV15; j_call: TRBJ2-5; cdr3_aa: CATSRVIGQGKTQYF; cdr3_nt: TGTGCCACCAGCAGAGTAATTGGGCAGGGGAAGACCCAGTACTTC
clone_size: few; d_call: TRBD1; v_call: TRBV9; j_call: TRBJ1-2; cdr3_aa: CASSLSGDRGFYGYTF; cdr3_nt: TGTGCCAGCAGCCTCAGCGGGGACAGGGGGTTCTATGGCTACACCTTC
clone_size: NA; d_call: TRBD2; v_call: TRBV7-8; j_call: TRBJ2-1; cdr3_aa: CASSLERGGSYNEQFF; cdr3_nt: TGTGCCAGCAGCTTAGAGCGGGGGGGGTCCTACAATGAGCAGTTCTTC
clone_size: NA; d_call: NA; v_call: TRBV6-2/TRBV6-3; j_call: TRBJ1-6; cdr3_aa: CASSQSRELSPLHF; cdr3_nt: TGTGCCAGCAGCCAGTCCCGGGAACTTTCACCCCTCCACTTT
clone_size: NA; d_call: NA; v_call: TRBV2; j_call: TRBJ1-4; cdr3_aa: CASRAGGTNEKLFF; cdr3_nt: TGTGCCAGCAGAGCCGGAGGGACTAATGAAAAACTGTTTTTT